This TCR beta chain was captured in a study of blood T cell repertoires in COVID-19. This CDR3 has 16 residues. V dropped 5 bases and J dropped 5; count of bases not matched to a gene: 10. CDR1 is SGHVS and CDR2 is FQNEAQ in the germline V gene. This clone has only one observation. The assay was immunoSEQ multiplex PCR, and TCRdb's table has in-frame clones only and misses some. The sample yields 150,000 to 200,000 clones, approximately 80% seen once. The sample comprised PBMCs or T cells enriched from blood (not recorded which). The V gene is TRBV7-8, the J gene TRBJ2-5; TRBD2 aligns across 11 bases. This TCR was sampled from a middle-aged man who had recovered from COVID-19. The CDR3 loop reads CASSPLTGTSGETQYF. DNA of the CDR3: TGTGCCAGCAGCCCCTTAACCGGGACTAGCGGTGAGACCCAGTACTTC. Looking up the rest from reference TRBV7-8 and TRBJ2-5 gives the full variable domain: GAGVSQSPRYKVAKRGQDVALRCDPISGHVSLFWYQQALGQGPEFLTYFQNEAQLDKSGLPSDRFFAERPEGSVSTLKIQRTQQEDSAVYLCASSPLTGTSGETQYFGPGTRLLVL.